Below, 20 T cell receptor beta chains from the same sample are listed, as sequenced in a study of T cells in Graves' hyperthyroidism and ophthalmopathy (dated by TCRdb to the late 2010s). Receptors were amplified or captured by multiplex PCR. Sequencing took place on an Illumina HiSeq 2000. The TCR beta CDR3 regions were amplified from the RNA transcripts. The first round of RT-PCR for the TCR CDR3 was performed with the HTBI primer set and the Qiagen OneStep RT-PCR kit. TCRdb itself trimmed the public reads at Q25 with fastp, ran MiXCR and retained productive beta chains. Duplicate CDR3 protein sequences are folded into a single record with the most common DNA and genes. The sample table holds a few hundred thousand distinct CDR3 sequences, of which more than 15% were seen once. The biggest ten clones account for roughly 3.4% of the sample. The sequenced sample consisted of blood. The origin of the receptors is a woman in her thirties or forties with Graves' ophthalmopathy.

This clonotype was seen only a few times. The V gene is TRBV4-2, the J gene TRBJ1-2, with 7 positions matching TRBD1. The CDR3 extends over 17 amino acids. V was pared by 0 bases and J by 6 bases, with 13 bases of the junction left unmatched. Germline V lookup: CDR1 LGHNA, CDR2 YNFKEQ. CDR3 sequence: CASSQESGGGGADGYTF. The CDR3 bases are TGTGCCAGCAGCCAAGAATCAGGAGGAGGGGGCGCAGATGGCTACACCTTC.

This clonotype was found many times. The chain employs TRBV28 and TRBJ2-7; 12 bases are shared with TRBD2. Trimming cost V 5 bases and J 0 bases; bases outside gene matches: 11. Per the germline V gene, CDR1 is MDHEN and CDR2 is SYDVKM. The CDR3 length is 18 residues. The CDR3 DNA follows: TGTGCCAGCAGTCCCTCGGGACTAGCGGGTCCAAGCTCCTACGAGCAGTACTTC. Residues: CASSPSGLAGPSSYEQYF.

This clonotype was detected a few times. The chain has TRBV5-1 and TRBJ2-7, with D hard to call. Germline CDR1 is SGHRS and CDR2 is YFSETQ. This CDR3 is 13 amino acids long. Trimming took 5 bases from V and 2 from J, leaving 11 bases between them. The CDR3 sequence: CASRDEYTYEQYF. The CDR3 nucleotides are TGCGCCAGCAGGGACGAGTACACCTACGAGCAGTACTTC.

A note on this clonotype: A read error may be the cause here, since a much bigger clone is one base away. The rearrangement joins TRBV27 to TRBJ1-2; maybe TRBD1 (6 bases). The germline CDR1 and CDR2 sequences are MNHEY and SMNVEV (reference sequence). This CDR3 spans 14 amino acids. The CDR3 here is CANSSYREHYGYTF. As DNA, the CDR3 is TGTGCCAACAGTTCCTACAGGGAACACTATGGCTACACCTTC.

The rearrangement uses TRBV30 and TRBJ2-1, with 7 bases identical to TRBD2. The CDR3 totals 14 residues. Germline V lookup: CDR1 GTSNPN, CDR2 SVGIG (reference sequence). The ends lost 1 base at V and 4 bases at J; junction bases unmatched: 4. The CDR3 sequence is CAWSGGGPYNEQFF. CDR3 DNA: TGTGCCTGGAGTGGCGGGGGTCCTTACAATGAGCAGTTCTTC.

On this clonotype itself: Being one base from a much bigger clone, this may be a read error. The CDR3 DNA is TGTGCCAGCAGTGAGCAGGGACAGGGGGCAGATACGCAGTATTTT. It translates to CASSEQGQGADTQYF. This chain links TRBV6-1 with TRBJ2-3, with 11 nucleotides matching TRBD1. The junction had 3 bases not matched to a gene; V was cut back by 3 bases and J by 4 bases. The CDR3 runs 15 residues. Germline CDR1 and CDR2: MNHNS and SASEGT.

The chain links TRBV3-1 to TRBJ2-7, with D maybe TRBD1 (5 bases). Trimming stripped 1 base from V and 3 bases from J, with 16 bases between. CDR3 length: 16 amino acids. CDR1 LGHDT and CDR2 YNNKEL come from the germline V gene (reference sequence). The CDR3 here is CASSQGCWGAVYEQYF. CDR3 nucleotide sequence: TGTGCCAGCAGCCAAGGCTGCTGGGGCGCGGTCTACGAGCAGTACTTC.

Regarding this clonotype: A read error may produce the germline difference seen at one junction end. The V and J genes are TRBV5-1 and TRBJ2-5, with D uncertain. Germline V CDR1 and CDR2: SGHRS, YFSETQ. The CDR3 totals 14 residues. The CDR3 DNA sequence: TGCGCCAGCGGCTTGGCCTCCATCGGAGAGACCCAGTACTTC. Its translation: CASGLASIGETQYF.

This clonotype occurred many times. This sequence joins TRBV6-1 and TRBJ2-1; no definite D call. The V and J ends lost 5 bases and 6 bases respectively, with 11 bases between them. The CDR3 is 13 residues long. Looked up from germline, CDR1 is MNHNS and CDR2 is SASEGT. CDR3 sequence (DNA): TGTGCCAGCAGTAGGACCGAGGTCAATGAGCAGTTCTTC. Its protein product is CASSRTEVNEQFF.

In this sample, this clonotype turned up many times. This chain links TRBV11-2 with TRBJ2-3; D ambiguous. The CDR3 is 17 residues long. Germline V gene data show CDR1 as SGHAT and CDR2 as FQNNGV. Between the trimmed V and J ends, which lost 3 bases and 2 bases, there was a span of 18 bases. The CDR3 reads CASSFGRLKVITDTQYF. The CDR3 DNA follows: TGTGCCAGCAGCTTCGGCCGTCTAAAAGTCATCACAGATACGCAGTATTTT.

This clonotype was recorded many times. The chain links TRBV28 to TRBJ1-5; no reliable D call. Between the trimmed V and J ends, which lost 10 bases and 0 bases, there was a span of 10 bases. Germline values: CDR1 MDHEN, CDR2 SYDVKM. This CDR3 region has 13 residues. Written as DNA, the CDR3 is TGTGCCACCGGAGGAAATAGCAATCAGCCCCAGCATTTT. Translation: CATGGNSNQPQHF. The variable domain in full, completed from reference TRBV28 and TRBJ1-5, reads DVKVTQSSRYLVKRTGEKVFLECVQDMDHENMFWYRQDPGLGLRLIYFSYDVKMKEKGDIPEGYSVSREKKERFSLILESASTNQTSMYLCATGGNSNQPQHFGDGTRLSIL.

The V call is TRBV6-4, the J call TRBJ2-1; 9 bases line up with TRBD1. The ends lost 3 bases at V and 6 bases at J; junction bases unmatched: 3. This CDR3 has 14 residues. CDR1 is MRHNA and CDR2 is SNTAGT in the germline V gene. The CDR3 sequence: CASSEGQGSNEQFF. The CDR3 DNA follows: TGTGCCAGCAGTGAGGGACAGGGAAGCAATGAGCAGTTCTTC.

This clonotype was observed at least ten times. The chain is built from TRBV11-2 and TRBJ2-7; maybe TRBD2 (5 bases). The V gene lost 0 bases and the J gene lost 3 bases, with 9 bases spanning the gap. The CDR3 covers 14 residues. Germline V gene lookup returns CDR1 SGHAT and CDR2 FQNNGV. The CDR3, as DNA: TGTGCCAGCAGCTTAGAACAGCGGTACTACGAGCAGTACTTC. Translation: CASSLEQRYYEQYF.

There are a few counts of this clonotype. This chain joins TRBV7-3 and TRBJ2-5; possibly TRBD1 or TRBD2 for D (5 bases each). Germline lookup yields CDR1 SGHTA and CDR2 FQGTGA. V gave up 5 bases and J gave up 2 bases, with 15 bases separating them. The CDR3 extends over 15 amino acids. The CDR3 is CASSVGYGAQETQYF. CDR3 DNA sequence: TGTGCCAGCAGCGTAGGTTACGGGGCACAAGAGACCCAGTACTTC. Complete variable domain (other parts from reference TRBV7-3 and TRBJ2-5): GAGVSQTPSNKVTEKGKYVELRCDPISGHTALYWYRQSLGQGPEFLIYFQGTGAADDSGLPNDRFFAVRPEGSVSTLKIQRTERGDSAVYLCASSVGYGAQETQYFGPGTRLLVL.

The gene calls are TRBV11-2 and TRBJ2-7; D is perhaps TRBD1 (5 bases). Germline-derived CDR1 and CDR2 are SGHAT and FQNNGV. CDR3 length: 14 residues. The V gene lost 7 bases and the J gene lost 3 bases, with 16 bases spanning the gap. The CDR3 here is CASMRGHSSYEQYF. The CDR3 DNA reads TGTGCCAGCATGCGTGGACACTCGAGCTACGAGCAGTACTTC.

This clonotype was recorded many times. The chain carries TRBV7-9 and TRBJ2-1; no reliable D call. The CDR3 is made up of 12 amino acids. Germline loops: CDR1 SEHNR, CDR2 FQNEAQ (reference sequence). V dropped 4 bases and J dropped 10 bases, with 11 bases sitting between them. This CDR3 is CASSSDFAEQFF. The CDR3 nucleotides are TGTGCCAGCAGCTCTGACTTTGCCGAGCAGTTCTTC. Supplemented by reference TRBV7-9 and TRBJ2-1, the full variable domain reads DTGVSQNPRHKITKRGQNVTFRCDPISEHNRLYWYRQTLGQGPEFLTYFQNEAQLEKSRLLSDRFSAERPKGSFSTLEIQRTEQGDSAMYLCASSSDFAEQFFGPGTRLTVL.

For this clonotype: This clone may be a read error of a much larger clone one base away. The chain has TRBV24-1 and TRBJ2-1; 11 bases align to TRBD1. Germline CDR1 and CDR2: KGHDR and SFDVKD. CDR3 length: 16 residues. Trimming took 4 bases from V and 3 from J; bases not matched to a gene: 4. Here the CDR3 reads CATSDPGTGGYNEQFF. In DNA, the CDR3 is TGTGCCACCAGTGACCCCGGGACAGGGGGCTACAATGAGCAGTTCTTC.

CDR3 sequence: CASSTGQGAETQYF. The CDR3 DNA reads TGTGCCAGCAGCACGGGACAGGGGGCAGAGACCCAGTACTTC. This chain uses TRBV11-2 with TRBJ2-5, with 12 bases lining up with TRBD1. This CDR3 region has 14 residues. CDR1 is SGHAT, CDR2 FQNNGV, per germline. V was clipped by 5 bases and J by 4 bases; unmatched bases: 2.

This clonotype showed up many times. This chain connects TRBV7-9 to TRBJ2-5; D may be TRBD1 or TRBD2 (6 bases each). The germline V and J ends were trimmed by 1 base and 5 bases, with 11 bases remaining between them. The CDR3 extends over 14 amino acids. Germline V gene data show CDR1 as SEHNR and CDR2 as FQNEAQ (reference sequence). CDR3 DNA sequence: TGTGCCAGCAGCTTAGTGGGGGGCTGGGAGACCCAGTACTTC. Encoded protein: CASSLVGGWETQYF.

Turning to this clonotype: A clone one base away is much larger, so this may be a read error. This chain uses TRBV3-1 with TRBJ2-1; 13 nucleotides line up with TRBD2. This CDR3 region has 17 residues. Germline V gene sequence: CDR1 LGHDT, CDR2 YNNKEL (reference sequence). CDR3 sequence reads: CASSPARTSGGYNGQFF. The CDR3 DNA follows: TGTGCCAGCAGCCCTGCGAGGACTAGCGGGGGCTACAATGGGCAGTTCTTC.